This record covers a single TCR beta chain. The length of the CDR3 is 12 residues. Germline V gene sequence: CDR1 MNHNY, CDR2 SVGAGI (reference sequence). Trimming removed 11 bases from V and 4 bases from J; junction bases left unmatched: 5. The data belong to a study of blood T cell repertoires in COVID-19. Study at large: The United States, Italy and Spain were the sources of the acute and convalescent COVID-19 samples.

Clones were read by immunoSEQ multiplex PCR, and TCRdb kept only the in-frame ones, dropping some. The sample has 200,000 to 250,000 clones, around 87% seen once; the top ten hold 6% to 9%. This clonotype was sampled from a woman between 65 and 79 years old with active or convalescent COVID-19. Sequenced: peripheral blood. The V gene is TRBV6-6, the J gene TRBJ1-5, with 7 bases aligning to TRBD1. Here the CDR3 DNA reads TGTGCCTCCCAGGGGGAGAATCAGCCCCAGCATTTT. Amino acid sequence: CASQGENQPQHF.